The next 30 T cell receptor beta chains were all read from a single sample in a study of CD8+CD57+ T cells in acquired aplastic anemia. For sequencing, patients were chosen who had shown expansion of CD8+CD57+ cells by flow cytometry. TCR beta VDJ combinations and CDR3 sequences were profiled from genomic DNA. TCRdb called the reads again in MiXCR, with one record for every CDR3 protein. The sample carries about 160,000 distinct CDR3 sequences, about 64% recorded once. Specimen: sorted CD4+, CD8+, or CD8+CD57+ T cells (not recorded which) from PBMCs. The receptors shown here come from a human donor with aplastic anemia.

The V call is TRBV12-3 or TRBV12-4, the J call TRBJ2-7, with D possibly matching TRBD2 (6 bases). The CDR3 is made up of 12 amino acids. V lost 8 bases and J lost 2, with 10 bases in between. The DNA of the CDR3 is TGTGCCAGCTTTCGCGGGGCCTACGAGCAGTACTTC. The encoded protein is CASFRGAYEQYF.

The CDR3 sequence: CSARSLSESSYNSPLHF. The CDR3 DNA is TGCAGTGCTAGATCCCTCAGCGAGAGCTCCTATAATTCACCCCTCCACTTT. J is TRBJ1-6 and V is TRBV20-1; D unclear. The germline CDR1 and CDR2 sequences are DFQATT and SNEGSKA (reference sequence). Trimming removed 2 bases at V and 0 bases at J, with 14 bases between. The CDR3 is 17 residues long.

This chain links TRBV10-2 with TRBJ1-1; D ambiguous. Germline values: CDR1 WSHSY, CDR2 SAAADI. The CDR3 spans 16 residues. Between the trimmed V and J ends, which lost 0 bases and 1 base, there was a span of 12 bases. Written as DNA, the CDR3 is TGCGCCAGCAGTGAGTCTGAAGGGTCGGCGAACACTGAAGCTTTCTTT. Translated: CASSESEGSANTEAFF.

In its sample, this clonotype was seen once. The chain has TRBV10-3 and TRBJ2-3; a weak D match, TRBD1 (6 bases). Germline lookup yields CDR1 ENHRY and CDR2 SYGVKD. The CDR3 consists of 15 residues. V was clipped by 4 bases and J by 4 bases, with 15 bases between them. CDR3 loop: CAISADQGIPDTQYF. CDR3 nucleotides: TGTGCCATCAGTGCGGACCAGGGGATCCCAGATACGCAGTATTTT.

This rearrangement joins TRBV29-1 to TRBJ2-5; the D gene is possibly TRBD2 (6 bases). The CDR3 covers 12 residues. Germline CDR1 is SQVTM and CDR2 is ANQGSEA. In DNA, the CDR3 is TGCACCGCCGGCGGGGTCCAAGAGACCCAGTACTTC. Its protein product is CTAGGVQETQYF.

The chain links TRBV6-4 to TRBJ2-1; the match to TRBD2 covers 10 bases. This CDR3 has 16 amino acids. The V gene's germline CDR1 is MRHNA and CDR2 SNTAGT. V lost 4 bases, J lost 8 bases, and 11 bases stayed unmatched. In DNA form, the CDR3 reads TGTGCCAGCAGTGCCGCTACTAGCGGGAACTTCTATGAGCAGTTCTTC. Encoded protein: CASSAATSGNFYEQFF.

In DNA, the CDR3 is TGTGCCAGCAGCTCGGGGAGGGCCCTCTACGAGCAGTACTTC. It translates to CASSSGRALYEQYF. The chain combines TRBV5-8 with TRBJ2-7, with TRBD2 matching 7 bases. The V gene end was trimmed by 3 bases and the J gene end by 3 bases; junction bases not matched to a gene: 6. CDR1 and CDR2 from the germline V gene are SGHTS and YDEGEE. The CDR3 sequence is 14 residues long.

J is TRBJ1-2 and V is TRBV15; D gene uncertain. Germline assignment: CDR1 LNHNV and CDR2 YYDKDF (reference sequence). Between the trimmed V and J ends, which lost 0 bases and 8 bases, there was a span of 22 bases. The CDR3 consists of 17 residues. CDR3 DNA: TGTGCCACCAGCAGAGATGCATCGCCGCCGGGAGGTAGAGGCTACACCTTC. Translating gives CATSRDASPPGGRGYTF.

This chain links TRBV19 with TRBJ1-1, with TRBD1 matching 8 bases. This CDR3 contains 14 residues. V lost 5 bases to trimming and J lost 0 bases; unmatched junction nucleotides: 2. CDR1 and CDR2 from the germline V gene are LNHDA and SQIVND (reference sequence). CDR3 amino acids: CASSLDRVNTEAFF. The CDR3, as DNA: TGTGCCAGTAGTCTGGACAGGGTGAACACTGAAGCTTTCTTT. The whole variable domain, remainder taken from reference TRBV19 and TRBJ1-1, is DGGITQSPKYLFRKEGQNVTLSCEQNLNHDAMYWYRQDPGQGLRLIYYSQIVNDFQKGDIAEGYSVSREKKESFPLTVTSAQKNPTAFYLCASSLDRVNTEAFFGQGTRLTVV.

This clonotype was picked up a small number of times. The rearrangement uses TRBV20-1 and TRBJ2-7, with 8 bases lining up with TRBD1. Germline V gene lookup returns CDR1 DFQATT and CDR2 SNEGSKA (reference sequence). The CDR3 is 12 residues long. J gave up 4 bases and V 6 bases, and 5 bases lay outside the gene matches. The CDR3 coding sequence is TGCAGTGCGAGACAGGGGAGGTACGAGCAGTACTTC. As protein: CSARQGRYEQYF.

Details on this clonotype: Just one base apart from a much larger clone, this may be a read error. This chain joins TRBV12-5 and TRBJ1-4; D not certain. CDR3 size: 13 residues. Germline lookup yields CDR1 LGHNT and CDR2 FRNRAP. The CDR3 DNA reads TGTGCTAGTGGTTTGGCCCGAAGTGAAAGACTGTTTTTT. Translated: CASGLARSERLFF.

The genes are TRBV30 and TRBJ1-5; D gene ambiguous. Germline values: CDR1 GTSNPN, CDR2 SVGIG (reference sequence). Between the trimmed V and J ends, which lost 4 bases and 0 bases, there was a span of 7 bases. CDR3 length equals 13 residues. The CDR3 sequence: CAWKQGSNQPQHF. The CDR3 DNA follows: TGTGCCTGGAAGCAAGGTAGCAATCAGCCCCAGCATTTT.

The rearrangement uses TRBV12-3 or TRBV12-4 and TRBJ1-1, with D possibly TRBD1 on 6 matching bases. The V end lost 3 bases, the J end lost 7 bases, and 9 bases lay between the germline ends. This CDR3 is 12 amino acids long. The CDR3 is CASSFGGDEAFF. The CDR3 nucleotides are TGTGCCAGCAGTTTCGGGGGCGATGAAGCTTTCTTT.

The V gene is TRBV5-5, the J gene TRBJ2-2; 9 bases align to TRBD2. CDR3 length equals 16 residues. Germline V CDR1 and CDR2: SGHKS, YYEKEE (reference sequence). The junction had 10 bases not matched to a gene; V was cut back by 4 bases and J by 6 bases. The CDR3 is CASSPQAAGGPGELFF. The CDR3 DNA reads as TGTGCCAGCAGCCCCCAGGCAGCGGGAGGTCCCGGGGAGCTGTTTTTT.

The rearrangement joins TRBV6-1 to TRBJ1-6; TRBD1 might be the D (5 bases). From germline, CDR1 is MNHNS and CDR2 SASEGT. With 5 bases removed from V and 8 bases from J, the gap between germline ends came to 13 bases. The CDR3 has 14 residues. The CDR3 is CASSYGGGHSPLHF. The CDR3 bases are TGTGCCAGCAGTTACGGCGGGGGTCATTCACCCCTCCACTTT.

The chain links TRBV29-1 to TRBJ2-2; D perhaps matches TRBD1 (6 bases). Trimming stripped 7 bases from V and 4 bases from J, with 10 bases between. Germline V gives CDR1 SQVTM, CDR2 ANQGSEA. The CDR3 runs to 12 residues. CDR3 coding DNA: TGCAGCGGATGGACAGCCACCGGGGAGCTGTTTTTT. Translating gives CSGWTATGELFF.

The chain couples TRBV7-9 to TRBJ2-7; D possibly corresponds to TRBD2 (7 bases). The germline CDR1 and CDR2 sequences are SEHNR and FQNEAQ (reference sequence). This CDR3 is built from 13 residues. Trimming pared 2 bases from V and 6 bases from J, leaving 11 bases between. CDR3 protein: CASSLMGGGEQYF. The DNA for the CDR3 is TGTGCCAGCAGCTTAATGGGAGGGGGCGAGCAGTACTTC.

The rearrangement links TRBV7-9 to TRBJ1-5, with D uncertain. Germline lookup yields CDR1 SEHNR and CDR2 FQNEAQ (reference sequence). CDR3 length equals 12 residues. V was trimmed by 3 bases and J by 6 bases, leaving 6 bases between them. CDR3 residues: CASSFPGQPQHF. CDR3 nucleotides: TGTGCCAGCAGCTTTCCGGGTCAGCCCCAGCATTTT.

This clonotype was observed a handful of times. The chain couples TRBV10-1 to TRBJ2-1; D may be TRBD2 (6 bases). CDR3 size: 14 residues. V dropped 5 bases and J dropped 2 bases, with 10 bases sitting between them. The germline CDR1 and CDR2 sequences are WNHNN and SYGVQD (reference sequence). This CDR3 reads CASSTGAPYNEQFF. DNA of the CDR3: TGCGCCAGCAGTACGGGAGCCCCCTACAATGAGCAGTTCTTC.

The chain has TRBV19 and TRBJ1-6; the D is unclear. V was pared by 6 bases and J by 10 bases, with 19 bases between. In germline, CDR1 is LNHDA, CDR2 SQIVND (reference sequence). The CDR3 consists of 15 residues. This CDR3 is CASRIQEVGYSPLHF. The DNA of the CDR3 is TGTGCCAGTAGAATCCAGGAGGTTGGGTACTCACCCCTCCACTTT.

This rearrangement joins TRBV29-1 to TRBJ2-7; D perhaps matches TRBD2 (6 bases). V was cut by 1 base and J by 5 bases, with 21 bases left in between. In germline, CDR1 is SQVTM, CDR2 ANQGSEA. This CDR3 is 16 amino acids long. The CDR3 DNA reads TGCAGCGTTGAAGTCCTTGGACGGAGGGGAGCGGACGAGCAGTACTTC. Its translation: CSVEVLGRRGADEQYF.

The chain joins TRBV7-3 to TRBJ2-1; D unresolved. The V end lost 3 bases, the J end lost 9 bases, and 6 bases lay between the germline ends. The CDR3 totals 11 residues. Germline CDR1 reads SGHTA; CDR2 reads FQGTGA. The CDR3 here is CASSLGGEQFF. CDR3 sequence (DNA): TGTGCCAGCAGCTTGGGTGGTGAGCAGTTCTTC. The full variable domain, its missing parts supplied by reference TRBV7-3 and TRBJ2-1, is GAGVSQTPSNKVTEKGKYVELRCDPISGHTALYWYRQSLGQGPEFLIYFQGTGAADDSGLPNDRFFAVRPEGSVSTLKIQRTERGDSAVYLCASSLGGEQFFGPGTRLTVL.

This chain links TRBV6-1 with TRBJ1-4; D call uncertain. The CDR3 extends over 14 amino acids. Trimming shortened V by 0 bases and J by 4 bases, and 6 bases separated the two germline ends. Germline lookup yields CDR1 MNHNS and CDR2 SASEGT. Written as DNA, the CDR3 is TGTGCCAGCAGTGAAGCGACGGATAATGAAAAACTGTTTTTT. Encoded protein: CASSEATDNEKLFF.

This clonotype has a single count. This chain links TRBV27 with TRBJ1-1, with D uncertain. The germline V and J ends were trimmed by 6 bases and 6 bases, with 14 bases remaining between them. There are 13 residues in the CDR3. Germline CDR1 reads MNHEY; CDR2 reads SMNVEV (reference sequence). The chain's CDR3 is CASRIVEEAEAFF. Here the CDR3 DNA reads TGTGCCAGCAGGATTGTCGAGGAGGCTGAAGCTTTCTTT.

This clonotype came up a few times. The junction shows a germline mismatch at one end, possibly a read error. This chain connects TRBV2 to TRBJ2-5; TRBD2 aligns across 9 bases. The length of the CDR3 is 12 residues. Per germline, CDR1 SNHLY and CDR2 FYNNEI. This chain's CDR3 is CASMGGLAPWHF. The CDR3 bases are TGTGCCAGCATGGGGGGACTAGCACCCTGGCACTTC.

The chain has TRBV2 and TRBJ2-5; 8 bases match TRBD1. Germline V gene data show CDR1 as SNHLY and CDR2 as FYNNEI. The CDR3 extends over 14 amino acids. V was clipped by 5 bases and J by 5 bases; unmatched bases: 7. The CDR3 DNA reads TGTGCCAGCAGTCCGGACAGGGTGTGGGAGACCCAGTACTTC. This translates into CASSPDRVWETQYF. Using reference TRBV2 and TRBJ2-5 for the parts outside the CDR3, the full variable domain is EPEVTQTPSHQVTQMGQEVILRCVPISNHLYFYWYRQILGQKVEFLVSFYNNEISEKSEIFDDQFSVERPDGSNFTLKIRSTKLEDSAMYFCASSPDRVWETQYFGPGTRLLVL.

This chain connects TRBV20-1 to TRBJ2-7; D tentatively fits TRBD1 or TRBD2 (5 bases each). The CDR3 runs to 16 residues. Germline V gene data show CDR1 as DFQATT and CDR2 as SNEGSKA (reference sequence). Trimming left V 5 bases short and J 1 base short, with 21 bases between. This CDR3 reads CSARVSGLRGSYEQYF. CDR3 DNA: TGCAGTGCTCGCGTTTCGGGGTTAAGGGGATCCTACGAGCAGTACTTC.

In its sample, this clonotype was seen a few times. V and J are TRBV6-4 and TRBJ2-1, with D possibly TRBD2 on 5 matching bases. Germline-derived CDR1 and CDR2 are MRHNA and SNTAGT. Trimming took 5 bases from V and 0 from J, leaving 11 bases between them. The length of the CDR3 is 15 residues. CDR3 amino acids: CASSPQRNSYNEQFF. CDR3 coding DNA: TGTGCCAGCAGTCCCCAGCGGAACTCCTACAATGAGCAGTTCTTC.

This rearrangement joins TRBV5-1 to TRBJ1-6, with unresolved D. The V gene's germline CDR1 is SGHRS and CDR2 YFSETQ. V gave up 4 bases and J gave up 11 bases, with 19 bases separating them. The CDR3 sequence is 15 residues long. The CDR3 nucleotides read TGCGCCAGCAGCCCCGAGGTGGGTTCGTGGCCACCCCTCCACTTT. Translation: CASSPEVGSWPPLHF.

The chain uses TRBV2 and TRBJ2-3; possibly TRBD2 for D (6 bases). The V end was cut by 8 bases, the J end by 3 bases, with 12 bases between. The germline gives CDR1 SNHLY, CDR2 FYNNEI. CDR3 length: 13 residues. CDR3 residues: CASVGLGTDTQYF. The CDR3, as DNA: TGTGCCAGCGTGGGACTGGGAACAGATACGCAGTATTTT.